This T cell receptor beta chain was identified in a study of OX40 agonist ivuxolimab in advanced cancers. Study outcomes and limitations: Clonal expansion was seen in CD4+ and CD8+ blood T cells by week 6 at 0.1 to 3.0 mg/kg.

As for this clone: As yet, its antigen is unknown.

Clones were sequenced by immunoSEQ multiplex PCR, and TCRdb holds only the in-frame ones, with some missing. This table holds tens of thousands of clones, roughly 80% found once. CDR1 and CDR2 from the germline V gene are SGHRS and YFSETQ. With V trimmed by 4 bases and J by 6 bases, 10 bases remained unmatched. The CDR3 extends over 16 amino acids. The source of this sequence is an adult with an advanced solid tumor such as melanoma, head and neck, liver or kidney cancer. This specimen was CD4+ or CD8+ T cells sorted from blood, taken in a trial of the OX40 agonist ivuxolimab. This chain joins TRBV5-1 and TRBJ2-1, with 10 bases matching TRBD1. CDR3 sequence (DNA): TGCGCCAGCAGCCCCACGACAGGGGGCTTTTCCAATGAGCAGTTCTTC. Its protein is CASSPTTGGFSNEQFF.